The 25 T cell receptor beta chains below come from one sample, sequenced in a study of cytomegalovirus exposure and HLA in healthy donors. 60 Vbeta and 13 Jbeta primers were used in PCR. Measured with immunoSEQ multiplex PCR; TCRdb has only the in-frame clones, and not every one. This sample has about 140,000 clones, with about four fifths found just once. The sample consisted of PBMCs. These receptors were obtained from a man aged 40-50 years in good health and CMV-seronegative.

The CDR3 is CASSQQVSGNTIYF. CDR3 DNA: TGTGCCAGCAGTCAACAGGTCTCTGGAAACACCATATATTTT. The J gene is TRBJ1-3, the V gene TRBV6-5; D is perhaps TRBD1 (5 bases). The ends were cut back, 5 bases at V and 0 bases at J, with 8 bases in the middle. The CDR3 has 14 amino acids. Per germline, CDR1 MNHEY and CDR2 SVGAGI.

The chain has TRBV7-3 and TRBJ2-6; TRBD2 is a possible D gene (5 bases). This CDR3 spans 17 amino acids. Germline CDR1 and CDR2: SGHTA and FQGTGA. Trimming removed 2 bases from V and 1 base from J, with 12 bases in between. The CDR3 DNA follows: TGTGCCAGCAGCTTATTAGGAGGTTGGTCTGGGGCCAACGTCCTGACTTTC. The encoded protein is CASSLLGGWSGANVLTF.

This clone was seen a single time. The chain links TRBV5-1 to TRBJ2-1; 10 bases match TRBD2. CDR3 length equals 16 residues. Germline loops: CDR1 SGHRS, CDR2 YFSETQ. J gave up 4 bases and V 0 bases, and 4 bases lay outside the gene matches. Here the CDR3 DNA reads TGCGCCAGCAGCTTGGATCCTAGCGGGGGTTACAATGAGCAGTTCTTC. Residues: CASSLDPSGGYNEQFF.

The chain recombines TRBV10-3 with TRBJ2-3; TRBD1 agrees at 10 bases. The CDR3 has 15 residues. V was pared by 3 bases and J by 1 base, with 1 base of the junction left unmatched. Per germline, CDR1 ENHRY and CDR2 SYGVKD. DNA for the CDR3: TGTGCCATCAGTGAAGGGACAGGGGGCACAGATACGCAGTATTTT. This sequence encodes CAISEGTGGTDTQYF.

The chain carries TRBV4-1 and TRBJ2-4; D is possibly TRBD1 (6 bases). CDR1 is MGHRA and CDR2 is YSYEKL in the germline V gene. V lost 0 bases to trimming and J lost 7 bases, with 13 bases between them. The CDR3 is made up of 15 amino acids. The CDR3 DNA reads TGCGCCAGCAGCCAAGACCCAGGGGCAGAGAACATTCAGTACTTC. This sequence encodes CASSQDPGAENIQYF.

This sequence joins TRBV6-4 and TRBJ2-5, with 7 bases that match TRBD2. J lost 4 bases, V lost 6 bases, and 5 bases had no gene match. This CDR3 has 13 amino acids. CDR1 is MRHNA, CDR2 SNTAGT, per germline. This CDR3 reads CASSDERGETQYF. In DNA form, the CDR3 reads TGTGCCAGCAGCGATGAGCGGGGAGAGACCCAGTACTTC.

The CDR3 coding sequence is TGCGCCAGCAGTGAACCGGGACTAGCGGGGTTAGATACGCAGTATTTT. Protein: CASSEPGLAGLDTQYF. The chain couples TRBV10-1 to TRBJ2-3; TRBD2 matches at 13 bases. Germline V gives CDR1 WNHNN, CDR2 SYGVQD (reference sequence). Losses at the gene ends were 3 bases for V and 5 bases for J; bases not matched to a gene: 5. This CDR3 comprises 16 residues.

This chain uses TRBV5-8 with TRBJ1-2, with 7 bases aligning to TRBD1. The CDR3 has 13 amino acids. Germline V gene sequence: CDR1 SGHTS, CDR2 YDEGEE. The junction had 4 bases not matched to a gene; V was cut back by 4 bases and J by 4 bases. The CDR3 DNA is TGTGCCAGCAGCGACAGGGTAGCCTATGGCTACACCTTC. Translating gives CASSDRVAYGYTF.

The V call is TRBV6-1, the J call TRBJ2-1, with 7 positions matching TRBD1. CDR3 length: 12 amino acids. Per the germline V gene, CDR1 is MNHNS and CDR2 is SASEGT. Losses at the gene ends were 7 bases for V and 4 bases for J; bases not matched to a gene: 1. CDR3: CASMTGYNEQFF. The DNA of the CDR3 is TGTGCCAGCATGACAGGGTACAATGAGCAGTTCTTC.

The chain links TRBV6-5 to TRBJ1-4, with a weak D call TRBD1 (5 bases). CDR1 and CDR2 (germline): MNHEY, SVGAGI. Trimming took 6 bases from V and 8 from J, leaving 16 bases between them. This CDR3 region has 14 residues. CDR3 loop: CASRGEGLSEKLFF. The CDR3 DNA reads as TGTGCCAGCAGGGGGGAGGGATTAAGCGAAAAACTGTTTTTT.

The chain has TRBV6-6 and TRBJ2-1; weak D call: TRBD2 (5 bases). The CDR3 runs 15 residues. Germline V gives CDR1 MNHNY, CDR2 SVGAGI (reference sequence). Trimming stripped 6 bases from V and 3 bases from J, with 15 bases between. CDR3 nucleotides: TGTGCCAGCAGGTACCCCTCGGACTTCTACAATGAGCAGTTCTTC. Translated, it gives CASRYPSDFYNEQFF.

This chain joins TRBV14 and TRBJ2-7, with D perhaps matching TRBD1 (6 bases). Trimming shortened V by 1 base and J by 7 bases, and 8 bases separated the two germline ends. Per germline, CDR1 SGHDN and CDR2 FVKESK. The CDR3 loop spans 12 amino acids. Here the CDR3 DNA reads TGTGCCAGCAGCCAAGGGACAGCGGAGCAGTACTTC. Translated: CASSQGTAEQYF. The variable domain in full, with the rest retrieved from reference TRBV14 and TRBJ2-7, is EAGVTQFPSHSVIEKGQTVTLRCDPISGHDNLYWYRRVMGKEIKFLLHFVKESKQDESGMPNNRFLAERTGGTYSTLKVQPAELEDSGVYFCASSQGTAEQYFGPGTRLTVT.

J is TRBJ1-1 and V is TRBV6-5; 9 bases are shared with TRBD1. V shed 7 bases and J 7 bases; nucleotides not matched to a gene: 7. Germline CDR1 MNHEY, CDR2 SVGAGI. The CDR3 spans 13 residues. The CDR3 spells CASKTTGGDEAFF. In nucleotides, the CDR3 is TGTGCCAGCAAGACAACAGGGGGCGATGAAGCTTTCTTT.

V gene TRBV27 combines with J gene TRBJ1-1, with TRBD1 identical over 8 bases. Germline V gene lookup returns CDR1 MNHEY and CDR2 SMNVEV (reference sequence). V lost 5 bases and J lost 6; bases outside the gene matches: 5. The CDR3 spans 13 residues. DNA of the CDR3: TGTGCCAGCAGTGACAGGGGCCCCCCTGAAGCTTTCTTT. This encodes CASSDRGPPEAFF.

The gene calls are TRBV2 and TRBJ2-5; 11 positions match TRBD1. This CDR3 is 12 amino acids long. V trimming: 8 bases; J trimming: 7 bases; junction bases outside the gene matches: 3. Germline assignment: CDR1 SNHLY and CDR2 FYNNEI. The DNA of the CDR3 is TGTGCCAGCGACGGGACAGGGGGGACCCAGTACTTC. It is translated as CASDGTGGTQYF.

This chain uses TRBV9 with TRBJ1-2; 9 nucleotides align to TRBD1. Germline-derived CDR1 and CDR2 are SGDLS and YYNGEE. The CDR3 loop spans 14 amino acids. After removal of 3 bases from V and 7 bases from J, the junction contained 7 bases not matched to a gene. In nucleotides, the CDR3 is TGTGCCAGCAGCGAGGCACAGGGGGCGTTTGGCTACACCTTC. The encoded protein is CASSEAQGAFGYTF.

The chain uses TRBV15 and TRBJ1-1; the D gene is possibly TRBD1 (5 bases). Trimming took 5 bases from V and 1 from J, leaving 20 bases between them. The CDR3 has 17 residues. Germline V CDR1 and CDR2: LNHNV, YYDKDF (reference sequence). The CDR3 sequence: CATSRGVLSGSNTEAFF. CDR3 nucleotide sequence: TGTGCCACCAGCCGAGGGGTTCTGTCAGGGTCGAACACTGAAGCTTTCTTT.

This clone was seen more than once but under ten times. The CDR3 DNA reads as TGTGCCAGCAGCTTAGCGGACAGCCAGTACTTC. Residues: CASSLADSQYF. The J gene is TRBJ2-7, the V gene TRBV7-8; weak D call: TRBD1 (6 bases). The CDR3 extends over 11 amino acids. V dropped 0 bases and J dropped 10 bases, with 7 bases sitting between them. Per the germline V gene, CDR1 is SGHVS and CDR2 is FQNEAQ.

The chain uses TRBV5-1 and TRBJ2-7; D remains ambiguous. The CDR3 consists of 12 residues. Trimming cost V 0 bases and J 3 bases, with 4 bases left between them. In germline, CDR1 is SGHRS, CDR2 YFSETQ. The CDR3 DNA reads as TGCGCCAGCAGCTTGGTATTCTACGAGCAGTACTTC. It translates to CASSLVFYEQYF.

This sequence joins TRBV7-9 and TRBJ2-7; possibly TRBD1 for D (6 bases). CDR1 and CDR2 from the germline V gene are SEHNR and FQNEAQ (reference sequence). V was cut by 1 base and J by 3 bases, with 13 bases left in between. This CDR3 is 15 amino acids long. The CDR3 protein is CASSLVGARVYEQYF. The DNA for the CDR3 is TGTGCCAGCAGCTTAGTGGGGGCGCGGGTCTACGAGCAGTACTTC.

This clone came up a few times. The chain combines TRBV6-5 with TRBJ1-6; D is perhaps TRBD1 (5 bases). The CDR3 runs to 14 residues. Germline V lookup: CDR1 MNHEY, CDR2 SVGAGI. Trimming left V 5 bases short and J 7 bases short, with 12 bases between. CDR3 protein: CASSEKTENSPLHF. Here the CDR3 DNA reads TGTGCCAGCAGTGAAAAGACAGAGAATTCACCCCTCCACTTT.

This chain uses TRBV4-1 with TRBJ1-4, with D perhaps matching TRBD1 (5 bases). Germline V CDR1 and CDR2: MGHRA, YSYEKL. V lost 2 bases, J lost 8 bases, and 12 bases lay in between. This CDR3 is 14 amino acids long. Here the CDR3 reads CASSQTPKGEKLFF. DNA of the CDR3: TGCGCCAGCAGCCAAACACCGAAGGGGGAAAAACTGTTTTTT.

The V gene is TRBV7-2, the J gene TRBJ1-3; the match to TRBD1 covers 7 bases. The J segment lost 0 bases and the V segment lost 4 bases, leaving 6 bases of the junction unmatched. This CDR3 has 16 amino acids. The germline gives CDR1 SGHTA, CDR2 FQGNSA. The CDR3 is CASSSGQLSSGNTIYF. Here the CDR3 DNA reads TGTGCCAGCAGCTCGGGACAGCTGAGCTCTGGAAACACCATATATTTT.

V and J are TRBV19 and TRBJ2-3; 7 bases are shared with TRBD2. This CDR3 is 15 amino acids long. The germline V gene encodes CDR1 LNHDA and CDR2 SQIVND (reference sequence). V shed 6 bases and J 0 bases; nucleotides not matched to a gene: 6. The CDR3 DNA is TGTGCCAGTAGGCAGCGGGATTCTAGCACAGATACGCAGTATTTT. Residues: CASRQRDSSTDTQYF.

This chain joins TRBV9 and TRBJ2-6; D is unclear. Trimming removed 5 bases at V and 3 bases at J, with 9 bases between. Germline values: CDR1 SGDLS, CDR2 YYNGEE. CDR3 length equals 14 residues. The CDR3 protein is CASSFRSGANVLTF. CDR3 nucleotides: TGTGCCAGCAGTTTTCGTAGTGGGGCCAACGTCCTGACTTTC.